These 11 T cell receptor beta chains were all obtained from the same sample, sequenced in a study of blood T cell repertoires in COVID-19. The table came from immunoSEQ multiplex PCR; TCRdb's copy has only in-frame clones and leaves some out. The sample contains 150,000 to 200,000 clones, approximately 88% of which appear only once. Sequencing input: peripheral blood. The receptors here all came from a woman aged 25 to 39 with acute or convalescent COVID-19.

The chain uses TRBV5-1 and TRBJ2-5; D is uncertain. CDR3 length: 12 amino acids. CDR1 is SGHRS and CDR2 is YFSETQ in the germline V gene. Trimming took off 1 base at V and 6 bases at J, with 7 bases between the two ends. The CDR3 coding sequence is TGCGCCAGCAGCTTGACAGCAAAGACCCAGTACTTC. This gives the protein CASSLTAKTQYF.

Remarks on this clone: It is unclear where the CDR3 begins or ends on the DNA, so no DNA is shown, and the CDR3 is as TCRdb lists it. This sequence joins TRBV19 and TRBJ1-5; the table calls TRBD1, which could not be checked here. The germline gives CDR1 LNHDA, CDR2 SQIVND (reference sequence). The CDR3 totals 15 residues, both ends included. This CDR3 is CASTSGQGYYQPQHF.

V gene TRBV19 combines with J gene TRBJ1-4; no clear D gene. This CDR3 has 14 amino acids. Germline lookup yields CDR1 LNHDA and CDR2 SQIVND (reference sequence). Trimming pared 2 bases from V and 3 bases from J, leaving 7 bases between. The CDR3 here is CASSISAANEKLFF. Here the CDR3 DNA reads TGTGCCAGTAGTATAAGCGCCGCTAATGAAAAACTGTTTTTT. The variable domain in full, with the rest retrieved from reference TRBV19 and TRBJ1-4, is DGGITQSPKYLFRKEGQNVTLSCEQNLNHDAMYWYRQDPGQGLRLIYYSQIVNDFQKGDIAEGYSVSREKKESFPLTVTSAQKNPTAFYLCASSISAANEKLFFGSGTQLSVL.

The chain couples TRBV11-2 to TRBJ2-7, with 8 bases matching TRBD1. Germline loops: CDR1 SGHAT, CDR2 FQNNGV. Trimming at V came to 4 bases and at J to 5 bases, leaving 7 bases not matched to a gene. This CDR3 contains 14 residues. CDR3 sequence (DNA): TGTGCCAGCAGCTCAAACAGGGGGATGAACGAGCAGTACTTC. Translation gives CASSSNRGMNEQYF. The whole variable domain, remainder taken from reference TRBV11-2 and TRBJ2-7, is EAGVAQSPRYKIIEKRQSVAFWCNPISGHATLYWYQQILGQGPKLLIQFQNNGVVDDSQLPKDRFSAERLKGVDSTLKIQPAKLEDSAVYLCASSSNRGMNEQYFGPGTRLTVT.

This clone was recorded once. This sequence joins TRBV5-1 and TRBJ2-1, with 8 nucleotides matching TRBD2. CDR3 length: 15 residues. The germline V gene has CDR1 SGHRS and CDR2 YFSETQ. The junction had 6 bases not matched to a gene; V was cut back by 0 bases and J by 7 bases. The CDR3 is CASSLEEAGGNEQFF. The DNA of the CDR3 is TGCGCCAGCAGCTTGGAAGAGGCGGGGGGTAATGAGCAGTTCTTC.

The chain is built from TRBV2 and TRBJ1-4, with D possibly being TRBD1 (5 bases). Trimming removed 4 bases from V and 10 bases from J, with 7 bases in between. CDR3 length: 11 amino acids. Germline V gene lookup returns CDR1 SNHLY and CDR2 FYNNEI. CDR3 loop: CASSVQGKLFF. The CDR3 DNA follows: TGTGCCAGCAGTGTTCAGGGAAAACTGTTTTTT.

The genes are TRBV9 and TRBJ1-6; TRBD1 matches 8 bases. Trimming at V came to 3 bases and at J to 6 bases, leaving 5 bases not matched to a gene. The CDR3 spans 15 residues. CDR1 and CDR2 from the germline V gene are SGDLS and YYNGEE. CDR3 coding DNA: TGTGCCAGCAGCGGACAGGGGTTTACTAATTCACCCCTCCACTTT. Encoded protein: CASSGQGFTNSPLHF.

The V and J genes are TRBV4-2 and TRBJ2-3; 8 bases align to TRBD2. J lost 0 bases, V lost 3 bases, and 8 bases had no gene match. This CDR3 comprises 17 residues. CDR1 and CDR2 from the germline V gene are LGHNA and YNFKEQ. CDR3 sequence: CASSHRLAQTSTDTQYF. CDR3 coding DNA: TGTGCCAGCAGCCACAGACTAGCGCAAACTAGCACAGATACGCAGTATTTT.

V gene TRBV6-5 combines with J gene TRBJ1-6, with D uncertain. CDR1 and CDR2 from the germline V gene are MNHEY and SVGAGI. V lost 5 bases to trimming and J lost 6 bases, with 14 bases between them. The CDR3 is 15 residues long. CDR3 in amino acids: CASSTVGGSNSPLHF. The CDR3 coding sequence is TGTGCCAGCAGTACGGTCGGAGGGAGTAATTCACCCCTCCACTTT.

This clone was recorded a few times. This rearrangement joins TRBV28 to TRBJ1-5; D may be TRBD1 (6 bases). Trimming took off 10 bases at V and 5 bases at J, with 12 bases between the two ends. Germline lookup yields CDR1 MDHEN and CDR2 SYDVKM. This CDR3 is 12 amino acids long. CDR3 bases: TGTGCCACTCAGGGGATGGATCAGCCCCAGCATTTT. Its protein product is CATQGMDQPQHF.

CDR3 sequence reads: CASRTGARGSQHF. CDR3 in DNA: TGTGCCAGCAGAACAGGGGCCAGGGGTTCCCAGCATTTT. The rearrangement uses TRBV6-5 and TRBJ1-5; 7 positions agree with TRBD1. CDR3 length: 13 amino acids. Germline V gene data show CDR1 as MNHEY and CDR2 as SVGAGI. V lost 6 bases to trimming and J lost 11 bases; unmatched junction nucleotides: 10.